One and the same sample provided the 30 T cell receptor beta chains below, sequenced in a study of blood T cell repertoires in COVID-19. Repertoires were generated with immunoSEQ multiplex PCR, while TCRdb's copy carries only in-frame clones and drops some. The sample records about 55,000 clones, under 90% being singletons. Sequencing was done on a sample of peripheral blood. Receptors originate from an older man with acute or convalescent COVID-19.

The rearrangement joins TRBV6-2 or TRBV6-3 to TRBJ2-7; 8 nucleotides match TRBD1. CDR1 is MNHEY and CDR2 is SVGEGT in the germline V gene. The V gene end was trimmed by 6 bases and the J gene end by 2 bases; junction bases not matched to a gene: 9. This CDR3 is 15 amino acids long. The CDR3 bases are TGTGCCAGCAGCCCAGGACAGGGACCTCCCTACGAGCAGTACTTC. Encoded protein: CASSPGQGPPYEQYF.

The chain carries TRBV7-6 and TRBJ2-1; D remains ambiguous. Germline assignment: CDR1 SGHVS and CDR2 FNYEAQ. Deletions cut 5 bases from V and 4 bases from J, with 15 bases between. The CDR3 is made up of 15 amino acids. The CDR3 DNA sequence: TGTGCCAGCAGCCAGCCGTGGCTGCGGTACAATGAGCAGTTCTTC. It specifies CASSQPWLRYNEQFF.

The chain employs TRBV15 and TRBJ1-3, with D possibly matching TRBD1 (5 bases). CDR3 length: 14 amino acids. V was pared by 3 bases and J by 1 base, with 7 bases between. The germline V gene has CDR1 LNHNV and CDR2 YYDKDF (reference sequence). CDR3 nucleotide sequence: TGTGCCACCAGCAGCGGGGGATCTGGAAACACCATATATTTT. This gives the protein CATSSGGSGNTIYF.

This clone has just a few counts. The chain has TRBV28 and TRBJ1-5, with 7 bases fitting TRBD1. The CDR3 covers 15 residues. Trimming removed 7 bases from V and 7 bases from J; junction bases left unmatched: 13. Germline CDR1 MDHEN, CDR2 SYDVKM. The CDR3 DNA sequence: TGTGCCAGCACCTACTCCGGACAGGCTCGGCAGCCCCAGCATTTT. Translated: CASTYSGQARQPQHF.

The genes are TRBV5-4 and TRBJ1-6, with 9 positions matching TRBD1. Unmatched junction bases numbered 7, after V lost 4 bases and J lost 8 bases. The germline CDR1 and CDR2 sequences are SGHNT and YYREEE (reference sequence). CDR3 size: 15 residues. CDR3 bases: TGTGCCAGCAGCCGAAACCGGGACAGGGATTCACCCCTCCACTTT. Its translation: CASSRNRDRDSPLHF.

V usage is TRBV19 and J usage is TRBJ2-3; D is unresolved. This CDR3 is 13 amino acids long. The V end lost 3 bases, the J end lost 5 bases, and 9 bases lay between the germline ends. The V gene's germline CDR1 is LNHDA and CDR2 SQIVND (reference sequence). CDR3 residues: CASSIGRRDTQYF. DNA for the CDR3: TGTGCCAGTAGTATTGGTAGGAGAGATACGCAGTATTTT.

This sequence joins TRBV27 and TRBJ1-5; D uncertain. The ends were cut back, 6 bases at V and 0 bases at J, with 3 bases in the middle. The CDR3 has 12 residues. Germline V gene lookup returns CDR1 MNHEY and CDR2 SMNVEV (reference sequence). CDR3 region: CASRHSNQPQHF. The DNA of the CDR3 is TGTGCCAGCAGACATAGCAATCAGCCCCAGCATTTT.

The V call is TRBV5-6, the J call TRBJ2-1, with TRBD1 matching over 8 bases. Germline values: CDR1 SGHDT, CDR2 YYEEEE. CDR3 length: 14 residues. V lost 6 bases, J lost 5 bases, and 7 bases stayed unmatched. CDR3 loop: CASKGQGGNNEQFF. CDR3 nucleotides: TGTGCCAGCAAAGGACAGGGCGGGAACAATGAGCAGTTCTTC.

The rearrangement uses TRBV19 and TRBJ1-5; 8 nucleotides match TRBD1. In germline, CDR1 is LNHDA, CDR2 SQIVND (reference sequence). The junction had 5 bases not matched to a gene; V was cut back by 6 bases and J by 1 base. CDR3 length: 15 residues. CDR3 in DNA: TGTGCCAGTAGCCAGGGGGCGTCGAGCAATCAGCCCCAGCATTTT. It yields the protein CASSQGASSNQPQHF.

The chain links TRBV11-2 to TRBJ2-2; 8 nucleotides line up with TRBD1. CDR1 is SGHAT, CDR2 FQNNGV, per germline. V was pared by 7 bases and J by 6 bases, with 10 bases of the junction left unmatched. The length of the CDR3 is 15 residues. The CDR3 sequence: CASTRGQGRSGELFF. The CDR3 nucleotides read TGTGCCAGCACCCGTGGACAGGGAAGGTCCGGGGAGCTGTTTTTT.

Sample share makes this clone medium-sized. The chain links TRBV5-1 to TRBJ2-1; 10 nucleotides agree with TRBD1. Unmatched junction bases numbered 1, after V lost 1 base and J lost 3 bases. CDR3 size: 15 residues. CDR1 is SGHRS and CDR2 is YFSETQ in the germline V gene. The CDR3: CASSLRDRGYNEQFF. DNA for the CDR3: TGCGCCAGCAGCTTGCGGGACAGGGGCTACAATGAGCAGTTCTTC.

The chain has TRBV28 and TRBJ2-1; 7 bases map to TRBD1. The CDR3 runs to 16 residues. V gave up 4 bases and J gave up 6 bases; unmatched junction bases: 12. CDR1 is MDHEN and CDR2 is SYDVKM in the germline V gene. As DNA, the CDR3 is TGTGCCAGCAGTTCCCTTGACAGGGTGGGGCCCAATGAGCAGTTCTTC. Translating it yields CASSSLDRVGPNEQFF. The whole variable domain, remainder taken from reference TRBV28 and TRBJ2-1, is DVKVTQSSRYLVKRTGEKVFLECVQDMDHENMFWYRQDPGLGLRLIYFSYDVKMKEKGDIPEGYSVSREKKERFSLILESASTNQTSMYLCASSSLDRVGPNEQFFGPGTRLTVL.

This chain uses TRBV19 with TRBJ2-2; no firm D call. CDR3 length: 16 residues. Germline values: CDR1 LNHDA, CDR2 SQIVND (reference sequence). The V gene lost 3 bases and the J gene lost 4 bases, with 15 bases spanning the gap. As DNA, the CDR3 is TGTGCCAGTAGTATCCCTCTAGTTTTGGGCACCGGGGAGCTGTTTTTT. Amino acid sequence: CASSIPLVLGTGELFF.

The table lists this clone with a count of one. V usage is TRBV5-1 and J usage is TRBJ1-1; D is ambiguous. The CDR3 covers 14 residues. Trimming took off 2 bases at V and 4 bases at J, with 12 bases between the two ends. CDR1 is SGHRS and CDR2 is YFSETQ in the germline V gene. The CDR3 DNA sequence: TGCGCCAGCAGCTTTGGCACGAAATCCACTGAAGCTTTCTTT. Translation gives CASSFGTKSTEAFF.

The chain carries TRBV12-3 or TRBV12-4 and TRBJ1-1; a possible D gene is TRBD1 (5 bases). V was trimmed by 2 bases and J by 6 bases, leaving 10 bases between them. The CDR3 length is 13 residues. Here the CDR3 DNA reads TGTGCCAGCAGTTTACAGGGAATGGCTGAAGCTTTCTTT. As protein: CASSLQGMAEAFF.

The V gene is TRBV10-3, the J gene TRBJ2-5, with a tentative D call TRBD2 (5 bases). This CDR3 contains 15 residues. V was cut by 5 bases and J by 2 bases, with 15 bases left in between. CDR1 ENHRY and CDR2 SYGVKD come from the germline V gene. The chain's CDR3 is CAISPSGTLQETQYF. CDR3 nucleotides: TGTGCCATCAGTCCCTCGGGAACTTTACAAGAGACCCAGTACTTC.

The chain has TRBV5-1 and TRBJ2-2; 9 positions match TRBD2. Unmatched junction bases numbered 5, after V lost 4 bases and J lost 4 bases. The CDR3 runs 15 residues. The germline V gene has CDR1 SGHRS and CDR2 YFSETQ. CDR3 sequence reads: CASSQGLASTGELFF. The CDR3 nucleotides read TGCGCCAGCAGCCAAGGACTAGCGAGCACCGGGGAGCTGTTTTTT.

The chain couples TRBV10-3 to TRBJ1-1; 7 bases align to TRBD1. CDR3 length: 14 amino acids. CDR1 is ENHRY, CDR2 SYGVKD, per germline. V lost 4 bases to trimming and J lost 4 bases; unmatched junction nucleotides: 6. The CDR3 region is CAISGQGGGTEAFF. CDR3 DNA sequence: TGTGCCATCAGTGGACAGGGAGGTGGCACTGAAGCTTTCTTT.

This sequence joins TRBV11-2 and TRBJ2-2, with TRBD2 matching 7 bases. This CDR3 spans 16 amino acids. Germline V CDR1 and CDR2: SGHAT, FQNNGV. The J segment lost 1 base and the V segment lost 2 bases, leaving 4 bases of the junction unmatched. The CDR3: CASSLSSSGNTGELFF. The CDR3 nucleotides are TGTGCCAGCAGCTTAAGTTCTAGCGGGAACACCGGGGAGCTGTTTTTT.

The chain has TRBV11-1 and TRBJ2-1; TRBD1 aligns across 8 bases. V dropped 5 bases and J dropped 3; count of bases not matched to a gene: 9. Germline CDR1 reads SGHAT; CDR2 reads FQDESV (reference sequence). The CDR3 sequence is 16 residues long. This chain's CDR3 is CASSPRQGTFYNEQFF. In DNA form, the CDR3 reads TGTGCCAGCAGCCCTCGACAGGGGACTTTCTACAATGAGCAGTTCTTC.

The rearrangement uses TRBV3-1 (or the pseudogene TRBV3-2) and TRBJ2-6, with D perhaps matching TRBD1 (6 bases). This CDR3 comprises 17 residues. With 1 base removed from V and 0 bases from J, the gap between germline ends came to 10 bases. Germline assignment: CDR1 LGHDT and CDR2 YNNKEL (reference sequence). The CDR3 reads CASSQGTGHSGANVLTF. The CDR3 DNA reads TGTGCCAGCAGCCAAGGGACGGGACACTCTGGGGCCAACGTCCTGACTTTC.

The chain combines TRBV12-5 with TRBJ2-1, with D perhaps TRBD2 (5 bases). The germline gives CDR1 LGHNT, CDR2 FRNRAP. The length of the CDR3 is 11 residues. Deletions cut 4 bases from V and 15 bases from J, with 13 bases between. CDR3 sequence: CASGSTGGLFF. The CDR3 nucleotides read TGTGCTAGTGGTTCAACTGGAGGACTGTTCTTC.

CDR3 sequence reads: CASSQQGLNQPQHF. Written as DNA, the CDR3 is TGTGCCAGCAGCCAACAGGGTTTGAATCAGCCCCAGCATTTT. The chain has TRBV14 and TRBJ1-5, with D possibly matching TRBD1 (5 bases). V lost 2 bases and J 4 bases, leaving 9 bases between the germline ends. Germline V lookup: CDR1 SGHDN, CDR2 FVKESK. This CDR3 spans 14 amino acids.

The chain employs TRBV12-3 or TRBV12-4 and TRBJ2-1; no firm D call. This CDR3 comprises 12 residues. Between the trimmed V and J ends, which lost 7 bases and 10 bases, there was a span of 14 bases. CDR3 protein: CASTRSLGEQFF. CDR3 sequence (DNA): TGTGCCAGCACCCGATCCCTAGGCGAGCAGTTCTTC.

The genes are TRBV13 and TRBJ2-2, with 10 bases lining up with TRBD1. Unmatched junction bases numbered 5, after V lost 5 bases and J lost 8 bases. There are 14 residues in the CDR3. Looked up from germline, CDR1 is PRHDT and CDR2 is FYEKMQ (reference sequence). CDR3 loop: CASSPGQGEGELFF. The CDR3 region has the DNA TGTGCCAGCAGCCCCGGACAGGGGGAAGGGGAGCTGTTTTTT.

V gene TRBV28 combines with J gene TRBJ1-6; D call uncertain. This CDR3 has 15 amino acids. V lost 7 bases to trimming and J lost 8 bases, with 18 bases between them. Germline CDR1 MDHEN, CDR2 SYDVKM. The CDR3: CASTPPPAGHSPLHF. The CDR3 region has the DNA TGTGCCAGCACCCCCCCGCCGGCAGGTCATTCACCCCTCCACTTT.

The chain is built from TRBV18 and TRBJ2-3; D is possibly TRBD2 (5 bases). V lost 3 bases to trimming and J lost 3 bases, with 10 bases between them. Germline CDR1 is KGHSH and CDR2 is LQKENI. The CDR3 covers 14 residues. The CDR3 DNA reads as TGTGCCAGCTCACCGGCGGGTACGACAGATACGCAGTATTTT. Residues: CASSPAGTTDTQYF.

The chain couples TRBV27 to TRBJ2-3, with TRBD1 matching 9 bases. Losses at the gene ends were 5 bases for V and 7 bases for J; bases not matched to a gene: 13. CDR1 is MNHEY, CDR2 SMNVEV, per germline (reference sequence). The CDR3 has 16 residues. CDR3 region: CASSEPGQGVPNTQYF. The CDR3 region has the DNA TGTGCCAGCAGTGAACCGGGACAGGGAGTCCCAAATACGCAGTATTTT.

V and J are TRBV5-4 and TRBJ2-5; 8 bases are shared with TRBD2. The CDR3 totals 14 residues. Germline assignment: CDR1 SGHNT and CDR2 YYREEE (reference sequence). Trimming at V came to 3 bases and at J to 5 bases, leaving 6 bases not matched to a gene. The CDR3 DNA follows: TGTGCCAGCAGCTCACCGGGAGGGGGGGAGACCCAGTACTTC. Its translation: CASSSPGGGETQYF.

This chain's CDR3 is CASSLGLATRRWETQYF. The CDR3 DNA follows: TGTGCCAGCAGCCTGGGACTAGCGACTCGCCGGTGGGAGACCCAGTACTTC. The chain uses TRBV7-8 and TRBJ2-5, with 10 bases that match TRBD2. The V gene's germline CDR1 is SGHVS and CDR2 FQNEAQ. CDR3 length: 17 residues. The V gene end was trimmed by 5 bases and the J gene end by 5 bases; junction bases not matched to a gene: 14.